This T cell receptor beta chain originates from a study of shared clonotypes between healthy human individuals. Study-wide findings and caveats: The study found lower generation probabilities in non-shared clonotypes than in those shared by all four donors.

The length of the CDR3 is 15 residues. Trimming took 3 bases from V and 4 from J; bases not matched to a gene: 8. Germline loops: CDR1 SGDLS, CDR2 YYNGEE. Repertoires were generated with immunoSEQ multiplex PCR, while TCRdb's copy carries only in-frame clones and drops some. The sample yields roughly 300,000 clones, about 70% seen once. On this clone: As yet, its antigen is unknown.

The receptor was derived from a man aged 25-40 years in good health. V and J are TRBV9 and TRBJ2-7, with 9 bases lining up with TRBD2. Sequenced: memory CD4+ T cells sorted from blood. The subset: CD45RA-negative fraction. The DNA for the CDR3 is TGTGCCAGCAGCGAGACTAGCGGAGGAAATTACGAGCAGTACTTC. Protein: CASSETSGGNYEQYF.